Below, 24 T cell receptor beta chains from the same sample are listed, as sequenced in a study of Graves' ophthalmopathy and Graves' hyperthyroidism. From RNA, the CDR3 regions of TCR beta chains were amplified and sequenced. RT-PCR with HTBI primers came first, then second-round multiplex PCR. TCRdb re-called the multiplex PCR reads through MiXCR, storing one row per CDR3 protein. The repertoire holds over a million distinct CDR3 sequences, less than 45% seen once, with roughly 10% in the top ten. The specimen was peripheral blood or thyroid tissue (not recorded which). The receptors stem from an adult man with Graves' hyperthyroidism.

The genes are TRBV2 and TRBJ2-3; perhaps TRBD1 as D (6 bases). The CDR3 loop spans 15 amino acids. The germline V and J ends were trimmed by 8 bases and 1 base, with 16 bases remaining between them. Germline V gives CDR1 SNHLY, CDR2 FYNNEI. The CDR3 DNA reads as TGTGCCAGCCGGTCAGGGGTTGGGGGCACAGATACGCAGTATTTT. This gives the protein CASRSGVGGTDTQYF.

V usage is TRBV11-2 and J usage is TRBJ2-7; maybe TRBD2 (6 bases). Germline-derived CDR1 and CDR2 are SGHAT and FQNNGV. CDR3 size: 15 residues. Trimming removed 6 bases at V and 2 bases at J, with 17 bases between. The CDR3 here is CASRMGGLSAYEQYF. The CDR3 region has the DNA TGTGCCAGCAGGATGGGAGGCCTAAGCGCCTACGAGCAGTACTTC.

The V gene is TRBV19, the J gene TRBJ2-7, with 8 bases aligning to TRBD1. V dropped 4 bases and J dropped 3; count of bases not matched to a gene: 11. This CDR3 spans 16 amino acids. CDR1 is LNHDA and CDR2 is SQIVND in the germline V gene (reference sequence). The CDR3 region has the DNA TGTGCCAGTAGTAAGTCGGACAGGGTCGGAGACTACGAGCAGTACTTC. Translating it yields CASSKSDRVGDYEQYF. The variable domain in full, with the rest retrieved from reference TRBV19 and TRBJ2-7, is DGGITQSPKYLFRKEGQNVTLSCEQNLNHDAMYWYRQDPGQGLRLIYYSQIVNDFQKGDIAEGYSVSREKKESFPLTVTSAQKNPTAFYLCASSKSDRVGDYEQYFGPGTRLTVT.

This clonotype was found many times. This chain connects TRBV7-3 to TRBJ2-7; the match to TRBD2 covers 10 bases. CDR1 is SGHTA, CDR2 FQGTGA, per germline. The CDR3 extends over 15 amino acids. V lost 0 bases and J lost 5; bases outside the gene matches: 4. DNA of the CDR3: TGTGCCAGCAGCTTAACTCTAGCGGGAGCCCACGAGCAGTACTTC. Protein product: CASSLTLAGAHEQYF.

The chain couples TRBV5-1 to TRBJ2-3; 7 positions agree with TRBD2. Germline-derived CDR1 and CDR2 are SGHRS and YFSETQ. The CDR3 length is 16 residues. Trimming cost V 0 bases and J 1 base; bases outside gene matches: 5. CDR3 loop: CASSLVSSGGTDTQYF. The CDR3 DNA is TGCGCCAGCAGCTTGGTCTCCAGCGGGGGCACAGATACGCAGTATTTT.

This clonotype was seen ten or more times. V usage is TRBV29-1 and J usage is TRBJ1-5; D may be TRBD1 (6 bases). Trimming stripped 4 bases from V and 4 bases from J, with 11 bases between. Germline values: CDR1 SQVTM, CDR2 ANQGSEA. CDR3 length equals 13 residues. In DNA form, the CDR3 reads TGCAGCGTTGGGTCAGGGGTGAATCAGCCCCAGCATTTT. Protein product: CSVGSGVNQPQHF.

The chain recombines TRBV30 with TRBJ2-3; TRBD2 agrees at 8 bases. Unmatched junction bases numbered 6, after V lost 3 bases and J lost 4 bases. CDR1 GTSNPN and CDR2 SVGIG come from the germline V gene (reference sequence). This CDR3 region has 14 residues. The chain's CDR3 is CAWSRGLEADTQYF. The CDR3 DNA reads TGTGCCTGGAGCAGGGGACTAGAGGCAGATACGCAGTATTTT.

This clonotype was counted ten times or more. The chain has TRBV24-1 and TRBJ2-6, with a possible D match to TRBD1 (6 bases). V lost 5 bases and J 4 bases, leaving 11 bases between the germline ends. Germline loops: CDR1 KGHDR, CDR2 SFDVKD. This CDR3 spans 15 amino acids. CDR3 nucleotides: TGTGCCACCAGTGCCAGGGGTAAAGGGGCCAACGTCCTGACTTTC. It yields the protein CATSARGKGANVLTF.

In nucleotides, the CDR3 is TGTGCCAGCAGCCCCCAACCCCAGACAGGAGTCTATGGCTACACCTTC. Its translation: CASSPQPQTGVYGYTF. V is TRBV7-2 and J is TRBJ1-2; tentative D call: TRBD1 (6 bases). This CDR3 comprises 16 residues. The germline CDR1 and CDR2 sequences are SGHTA and FQGNSA. V shed 5 bases and J shed 4 bases, with 20 bases lying between them.

This clonotype has more than one count but fewer than ten. The V call is TRBV7-9, the J call TRBJ1-3; TRBD1 is a possible D gene (6 bases). The V gene lost 4 bases and the J gene lost 3 bases, with 16 bases spanning the gap. This CDR3 comprises 16 residues. CDR1 and CDR2 (germline): SEHNR, FQNEAQ (reference sequence). Here the CDR3 reads CASSWLPGERGNTIYF. The CDR3 coding sequence is TGTGCCAGCAGCTGGCTCCCAGGGGAGCGTGGAAACACCATATATTTT.

This clonotype was counted a few times. The chain is built from TRBV15 and TRBJ2-3, with unresolved D. Germline V gene sequence: CDR1 LNHNV, CDR2 YYDKDF (reference sequence). This CDR3 spans 14 amino acids. V lost 1 base and J lost 4, with 9 bases in between. Written as DNA, the CDR3 is TGTGCCACCAGCAGAGGAGCATTCTCAGATACGCAGTATTTT. This encodes CATSRGAFSDTQYF.

This clonotype was seen repeatedly, ten times or more. The chain employs TRBV2 and TRBJ2-7; D is unresolved. Germline V gene lookup returns CDR1 SNHLY and CDR2 FYNNEI. Trimming took off 11 bases at V and 2 bases at J, with 13 bases between the two ends. This CDR3 comprises 12 residues. CDR3 in DNA: TGTGCCGTACTCGACAAAACCTACGAGCAGTACTTC. The encoded protein is CAVLDKTYEQYF.

This clonotype was counted only a few times. The chain has TRBV19 and TRBJ2-7, with a tentative D call TRBD1 (6 bases). This CDR3 has 15 amino acids. Germline assignment: CDR1 LNHDA and CDR2 SQIVND (reference sequence). The V end was cut by 1 base, the J end by 3 bases, with 13 bases between. The chain's CDR3 is CASSIAAGTLYEQYF. The CDR3 DNA sequence: TGTGCCAGTAGTATAGCCGCCGGGACACTCTACGAGCAGTACTTC.

The V and J genes are TRBV7-3 and TRBJ1-1, with 9 bases lining up with TRBD1. CDR3 length: 17 residues. Germline trimming cut 6 bases from V and 1 base from J; bases unmatched to any gene: 12. Germline V gives CDR1 SGHTA, CDR2 FQGTGA. As DNA, the CDR3 is TGTGCCAGCAGAGCTAGTTCGACAGGGGGTAGGAACACTGAAGCTTTCTTT. As protein: CASRASSTGGRNTEAFF.

This clonotype came up many times. This chain connects TRBV12-3 or TRBV12-4 to TRBJ1-1; D unresolved. V was cut by 6 bases and J by 1 base, with 15 bases left in between. The CDR3 consists of 15 residues. CDR3 nucleotides: TGTGCCAGCAGCACTTGGGAGGAACAGAACACTGAAGCTTTCTTT. This gives the protein CASSTWEEQNTEAFF.

A few counts support this clonotype. The chain is built from TRBV4-2 and TRBJ2-7; 9 bases are a match to TRBD1. The length of the CDR3 is 16 residues. V gave up 0 bases and J gave up 2 bases; unmatched junction bases: 5. Per the germline V gene, CDR1 is LGHNA and CDR2 is YNFKEQ. Here the CDR3 reads CASSQDSGDRAYEQYF. For the CDR3, the DNA is TGTGCCAGCAGCCAAGATTCAGGGGACAGGGCCTACGAGCAGTACTTC.

CDR3 coding DNA: TGTGCCAGCAGCTTGGGTCAGGGGCAGCAGTACTTC. It codes for CASSLGQGQQYF. J is TRBJ2-7 and V is TRBV5-6; possibly TRBD1 for D (6 bases). The germline CDR1 and CDR2 sequences are SGHDT and YYEEEE. Trimming shortened V by 0 bases and J by 8 bases, and 9 bases separated the two germline ends. The length of the CDR3 is 12 residues.

This clonotype was counted at least ten times. The genes are TRBV7-9 and TRBJ2-5, with no clear D. With 2 bases removed from V and 2 bases from J, the gap between germline ends came to 9 bases. The CDR3 spans 14 residues. Germline values: CDR1 SEHNR, CDR2 FQNEAQ (reference sequence). CDR3: CASSLLVPQETQYF. CDR3 nucleotide sequence: TGTGCCAGCAGCTTACTTGTCCCTCAAGAGACCCAGTACTTC. Combining the CDR3 with reference TRBV7-9 and TRBJ2-5 gives the whole variable domain DTGVSQNPRHKITKRGQNVTFRCDPISEHNRLYWYRQTLGQGPEFLTYFQNEAQLEKSRLLSDRFSAERPKGSFSTLEIQRTEQGDSAMYLCASSLLVPQETQYFGPGTRLLVL.

CDR3 sequence: CASSRPGLAGGQEQYF. The DNA for the CDR3 is TGTGCCAGCAGTCGGCCGGGACTAGCGGGGGGGCAAGAGCAGTACTTC. The chain is built from TRBV5-6 and TRBJ2-7; 16 positions agree with TRBD2. Germline trimming cut 5 bases from V and 7 bases from J; bases unmatched to any gene: 9. Germline lookup yields CDR1 SGHDT and CDR2 YYEEEE. The CDR3 length is 16 residues.

The V gene is TRBV10-2, the J gene TRBJ1-6; no clear D gene. Trimming took off 2 bases at V and 7 bases at J, with 9 bases between the two ends. Germline V lookup: CDR1 WSHSY, CDR2 SAAADI. This CDR3 has 14 residues. This chain's CDR3 is CASSEVASNSPLHF. In DNA, the CDR3 is TGCGCCAGCAGTGAGGTCGCTTCGAATTCACCCCTCCACTTT.

The V and J genes are TRBV15 and TRBJ1-2; a weak D match, TRBD1 (5 bases). Deletions cut 0 bases from V and 7 bases from J, with 12 bases between. Looked up from germline, CDR1 is LNHNV and CDR2 is YYDKDF (reference sequence). The CDR3 has 14 amino acids. The CDR3 region has the DNA TGTGCCACCAGCAGAGAACGGGGGATCGGTGGCTACACCTTC. Its protein product is CATSRERGIGGYTF.

This clonotype was found many times. The rearrangement joins TRBV10-3 to TRBJ1-5, with D possibly TRBD1 on 5 matching bases. V was pared by 2 bases and J by 0 bases, with 11 bases between. The CDR3 spans 16 residues. From germline, CDR1 is ENHRY and CDR2 SYGVKD. In DNA, the CDR3 is TGTGCCATCAGTGAGAGGGGCAGTGATAGCAATCAGCCCCAGCATTTT. As protein: CAISERGSDSNQPQHF.

This clonotype showed up many times. J is TRBJ2-7 and V is TRBV5-1; 8 bases agree with TRBD2. There are 15 residues in the CDR3. CDR1 and CDR2 (germline): SGHRS, YFSETQ. With 2 bases clipped from V and 4 bases from J, the junction kept 8 bases outside the gene matches. The CDR3 DNA reads TGCGCCAGCAGCTTTGGATCCAGCGGGAGTTACGAGCAGTACTTC. This encodes CASSFGSSGSYEQYF.

The chain links TRBV12-3 or TRBV12-4 to TRBJ1-1; a weak D match, TRBD1 (5 bases). The V end lost 5 bases, the J end lost 1 base, and 14 bases lay between the germline ends. The CDR3 contains 15 residues. CDR3 sequence reads: CASSARGGSNTEAFF. In nucleotides, the CDR3 is TGTGCCAGCAGTGCCCGGGGGGGATCGAACACTGAAGCTTTCTTT.